This T cell receptor beta chain was captured by sequencing in a study of vaccination and CD4 T cells after COVID-19. Across the whole study: Post-COVID samples had a sampling time that fell a median roughly 98 days after diagnosis (range 35 to 161).

Researchers used the Oncomine TCR Beta short-read assay to sequence DNA from cultured CD4+ T cells. TCRdb re-analysed the PCR reads in MiXCR, keeping a single row per CDR3 protein. The table has 10,000 to 15,000 distinct CDR3 sequences, around half seen once; the top ten hold roughly 27%. V lost 4 bases, J lost 4 bases, and 11 bases lay in between. The length of the CDR3 is 14 residues. Germline CDR1 and CDR2: SEHNR and FQNEAQ (reference sequence). Specified treatment: approximately 9-day PBMC culture with coronavirus spike peptide pools or control peptides (ViraFEST assay). Negative selection isolated the CD4+ T cells once the cells had been cultured for 10 days. Notes on this clonotype: Its specificity is unknown.

The origin of this receptor is a human donor who had recovered from COVID-19. The J gene is TRBJ2-1, the V gene TRBV7-9; D is unresolved. The sequencing input was CD4+ T cells from blood, cultured in vitro. CDR3 region: CASSSAWQYNEQFF. CDR3 nucleotides: TGTGCCAGCAGCTCCGCGTGGCAGTACAATGAGCAGTTCTTC.